This T cell receptor beta chain comes out of a study of shared clonotypes between healthy human individuals. The sample holds a few counts of this clone. Its target is not known. Here immunoSEQ multiplex PCR was the method, and the copy in TCRdb shows in-frame clones only, minus some. Among around 2.5 million clones listed, over 85% were seen once. Study results and caveats: Rarefaction analysis demonstrated incomplete sorted-subset sequencing notwithstanding large depth.

The specimen sequenced was naive CD4+ T cells from PBMCs. Subset noted: CD45RA+ positively selected. This sequence originates from a man between 18 and 35 years old in good health. Some clones in this sample may be carry-over from other donors' samples.

CDR3 nucleotide sequence: TGTGCCAGCAGCTTGGGAGGGGGGCGTCGCGAGGCTTTCTTT. Translation gives CASSLGGGRREAFF. The rearrangement joins TRBV5-4 to TRBJ1-1, with TRBD1 as a possible D gene (6 bases). Looked up from germline, CDR1 is SGHNT and CDR2 is YYREEE (reference sequence). The CDR3 is 14 amino acids. V lost 0 bases, J lost 11 bases, and 17 bases lay in between.